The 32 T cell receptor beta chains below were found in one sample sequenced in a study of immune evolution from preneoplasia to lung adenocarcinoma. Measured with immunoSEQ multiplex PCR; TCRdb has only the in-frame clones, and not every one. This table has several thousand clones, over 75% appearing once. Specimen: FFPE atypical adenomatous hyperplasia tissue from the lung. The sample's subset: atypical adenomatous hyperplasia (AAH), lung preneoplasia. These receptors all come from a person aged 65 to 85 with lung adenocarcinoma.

The CDR3 nucleotides are TGTGCCAGCAGCCGTGGGGTGGTTGAGCAGTTCTTC. It specifies CASSRGVVEQFF. The rearrangement joins TRBV7-9 to TRBJ2-1; no clear D gene. Germline CDR1 and CDR2: SEHNR and FQNEAQ (reference sequence). The CDR3 runs 12 residues. V was pared by 5 bases and J by 9 bases, with 11 bases between.

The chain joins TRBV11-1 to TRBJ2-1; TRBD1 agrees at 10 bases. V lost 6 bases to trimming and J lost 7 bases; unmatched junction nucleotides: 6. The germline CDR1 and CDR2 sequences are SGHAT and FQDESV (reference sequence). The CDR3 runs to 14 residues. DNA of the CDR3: TGTGCCAGCAGATACCGACAGGGGGCGAATGAGCAGTTCTTC. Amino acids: CASRYRQGANEQFF.

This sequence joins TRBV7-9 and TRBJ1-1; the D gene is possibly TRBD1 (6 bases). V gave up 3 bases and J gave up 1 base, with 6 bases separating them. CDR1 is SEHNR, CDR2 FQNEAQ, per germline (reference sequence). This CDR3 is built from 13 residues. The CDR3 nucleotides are TGTGCCAGCAGCTTGGGACAGAACACTGAAGCTTTCTTT. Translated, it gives CASSLGQNTEAFF.

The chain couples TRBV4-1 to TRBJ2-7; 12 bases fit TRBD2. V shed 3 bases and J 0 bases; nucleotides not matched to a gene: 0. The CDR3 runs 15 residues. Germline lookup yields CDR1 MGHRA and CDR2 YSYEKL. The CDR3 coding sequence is TGCGCCAGCAGCCAGGGACTAGCGGGCTCCTACGAGCAGTACTTC. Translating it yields CASSQGLAGSYEQYF.

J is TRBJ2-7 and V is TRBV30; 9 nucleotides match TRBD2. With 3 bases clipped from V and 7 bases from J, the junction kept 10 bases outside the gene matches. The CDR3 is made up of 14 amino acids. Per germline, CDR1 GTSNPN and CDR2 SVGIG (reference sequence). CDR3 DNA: TGTGCCTGGAGATTGGCGGGAGGGCCGGGGGAGCAGTACTTC. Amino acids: CAWRLAGGPGEQYF.

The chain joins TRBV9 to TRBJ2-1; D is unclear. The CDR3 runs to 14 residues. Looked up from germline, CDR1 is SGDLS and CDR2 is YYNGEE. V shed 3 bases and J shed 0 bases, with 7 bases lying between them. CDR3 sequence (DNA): TGTGCCAGCAGCGCCACGGGCTCCTACAATGAGCAGTTCTTC. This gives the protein CASSATGSYNEQFF. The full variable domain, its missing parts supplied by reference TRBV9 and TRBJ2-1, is DSGVTQTPKHLITATGQRVTLRCSPRSGDLSVYWYQQSLDQGLQFLIQYYNGEERAKGNILERFSAQQFPDLHSELNLSSLELGDSALYFCASSATGSYNEQFFGPGTRLTVL.

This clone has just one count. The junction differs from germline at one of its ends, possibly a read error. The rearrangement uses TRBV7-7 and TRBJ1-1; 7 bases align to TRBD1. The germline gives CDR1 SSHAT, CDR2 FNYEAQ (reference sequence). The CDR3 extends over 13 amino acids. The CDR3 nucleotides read TGTGCTAGCAGCTTAGAACGGGACAGTGAAGCTTTCTTT. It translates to CASSLERDSEAFF.

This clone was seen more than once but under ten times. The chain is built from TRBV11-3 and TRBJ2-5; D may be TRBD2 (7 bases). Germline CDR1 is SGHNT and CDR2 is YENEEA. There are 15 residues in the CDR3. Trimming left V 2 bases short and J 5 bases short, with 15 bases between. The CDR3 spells CASSLNAGAEETQYF. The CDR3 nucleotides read TGTGCCAGCAGCTTAAATGCGGGGGCGGAGGAGACCCAGTACTTC.

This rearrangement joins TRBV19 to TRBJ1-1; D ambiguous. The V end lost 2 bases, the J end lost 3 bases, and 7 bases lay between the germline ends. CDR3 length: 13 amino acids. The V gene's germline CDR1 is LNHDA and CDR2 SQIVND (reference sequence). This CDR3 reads CASSIKVDTEAFF. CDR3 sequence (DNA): TGTGCCAGTAGTATAAAGGTAGACACTGAAGCTTTCTTT.

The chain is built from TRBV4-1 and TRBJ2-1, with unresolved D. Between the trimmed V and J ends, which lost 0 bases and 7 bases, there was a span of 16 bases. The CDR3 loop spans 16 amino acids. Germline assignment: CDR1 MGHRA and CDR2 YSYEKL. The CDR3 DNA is TGCGCCAGCAGCCAAGATGTTACGAGGAGTGCGAATGAGCAGTTCTTC. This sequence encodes CASSQDVTRSANEQFF.

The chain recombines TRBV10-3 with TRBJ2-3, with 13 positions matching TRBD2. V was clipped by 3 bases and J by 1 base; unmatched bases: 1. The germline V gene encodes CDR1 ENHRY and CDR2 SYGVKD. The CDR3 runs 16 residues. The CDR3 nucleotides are TGTGCCATCAGTGATACTAGCGGGAGGGGCACAGATACGCAGTATTTT. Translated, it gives CAISDTSGRGTDTQYF.

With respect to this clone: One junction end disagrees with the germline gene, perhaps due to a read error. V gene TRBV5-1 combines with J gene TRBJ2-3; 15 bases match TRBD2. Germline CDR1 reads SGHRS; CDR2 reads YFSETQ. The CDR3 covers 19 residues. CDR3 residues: CASNLQGLAGGINTDTQYF. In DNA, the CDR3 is TGCGCCAGCAACTTGCAAGGACTAGCGGGAGGGATTAACACAGATACGCAGTATTTT.

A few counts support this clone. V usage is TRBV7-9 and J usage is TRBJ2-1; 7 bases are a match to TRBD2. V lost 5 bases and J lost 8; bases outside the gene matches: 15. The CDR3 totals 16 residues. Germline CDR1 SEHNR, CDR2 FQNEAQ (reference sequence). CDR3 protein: CASSPPTRTRLDEQFF. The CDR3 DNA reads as TGTGCCAGCAGCCCTCCCACCCGGACTAGGCTCGATGAGCAGTTCTTC.

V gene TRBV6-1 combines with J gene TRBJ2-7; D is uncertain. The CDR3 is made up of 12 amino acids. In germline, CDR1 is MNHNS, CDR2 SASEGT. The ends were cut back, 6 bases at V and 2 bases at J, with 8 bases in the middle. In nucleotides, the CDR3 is TGTGCCAGCAGGGTCTGGGCCTACGAGCAGTACTTC. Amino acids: CASRVWAYEQYF.

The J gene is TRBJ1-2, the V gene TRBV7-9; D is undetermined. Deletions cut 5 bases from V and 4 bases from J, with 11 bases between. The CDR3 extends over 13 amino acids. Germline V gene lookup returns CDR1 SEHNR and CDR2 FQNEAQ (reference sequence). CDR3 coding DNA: TGTGCCAGCAGCCTCCCGGGTGGCTATGGCTACACCTTC. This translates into CASSLPGGYGYTF.

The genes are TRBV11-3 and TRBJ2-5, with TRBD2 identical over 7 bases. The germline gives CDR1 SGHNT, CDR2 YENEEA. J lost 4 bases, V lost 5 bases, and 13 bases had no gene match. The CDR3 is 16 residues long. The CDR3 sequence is CASSPRGRSGIETQYF. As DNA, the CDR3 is TGTGCCAGCAGCCCGCGGGGGAGGTCTGGTATAGAGACCCAGTACTTC.

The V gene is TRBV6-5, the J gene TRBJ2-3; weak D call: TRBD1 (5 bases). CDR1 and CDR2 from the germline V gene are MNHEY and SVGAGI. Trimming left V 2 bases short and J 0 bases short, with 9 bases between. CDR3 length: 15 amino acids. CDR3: CASSYATASTDTQYF. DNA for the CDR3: TGTGCCAGCAGTTACGCGACAGCTAGCACAGATACGCAGTATTTT.

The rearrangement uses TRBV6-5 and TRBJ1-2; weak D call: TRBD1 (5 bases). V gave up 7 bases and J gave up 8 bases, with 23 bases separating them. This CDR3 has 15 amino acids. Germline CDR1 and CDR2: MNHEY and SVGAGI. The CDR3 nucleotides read TGTGCCAGCAACTCCGGGACGACTGACCGGGGCGGCTACACCTTC. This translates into CASNSGTTDRGGYTF.

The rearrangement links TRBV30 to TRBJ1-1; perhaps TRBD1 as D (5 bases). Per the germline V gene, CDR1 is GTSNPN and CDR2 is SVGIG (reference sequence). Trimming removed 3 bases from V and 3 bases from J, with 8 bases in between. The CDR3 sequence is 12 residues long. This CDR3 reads CAWSQGYTEAFF. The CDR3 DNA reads TGTGCCTGGAGCCAGGGTTACACTGAAGCTTTCTTT.

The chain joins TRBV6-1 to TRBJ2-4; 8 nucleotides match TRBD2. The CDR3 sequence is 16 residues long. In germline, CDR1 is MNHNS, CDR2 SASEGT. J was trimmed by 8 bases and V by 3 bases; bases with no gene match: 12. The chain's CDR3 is CASSERDRGGLDIQYF. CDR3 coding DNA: TGTGCCAGCAGTGAGCGGGATCGGGGGGGGTTGGACATTCAGTACTTC.

CDR3 DNA: TGTGCCAGCAGCGCCACTCAGGGGGCGAACACTGAAGCTTTCTTT. This codes for CASSATQGANTEAFF. The chain links TRBV9 to TRBJ1-1; 8 nucleotides align to TRBD1. V shed 3 bases, J shed 1 base, and the junction held 5 bases outside the gene matches. There are 15 residues in the CDR3. Germline CDR1 SGDLS, CDR2 YYNGEE.

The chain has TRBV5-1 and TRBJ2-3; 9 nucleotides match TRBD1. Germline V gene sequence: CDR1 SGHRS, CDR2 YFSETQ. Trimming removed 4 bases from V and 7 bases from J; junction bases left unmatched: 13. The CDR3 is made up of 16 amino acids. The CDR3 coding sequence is TGCGCCAGCAGCCCGTCTTTAGGACAGGGGACAAATACGCAGTATTTT. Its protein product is CASSPSLGQGTNTQYF.

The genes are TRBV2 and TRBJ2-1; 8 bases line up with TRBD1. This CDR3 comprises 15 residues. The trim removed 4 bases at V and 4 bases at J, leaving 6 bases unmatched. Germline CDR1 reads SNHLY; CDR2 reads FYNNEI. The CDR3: CASSGGQGLYNEQFF. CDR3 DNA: TGTGCCAGCAGTGGAGGACAGGGATTATACAATGAGCAGTTCTTC.

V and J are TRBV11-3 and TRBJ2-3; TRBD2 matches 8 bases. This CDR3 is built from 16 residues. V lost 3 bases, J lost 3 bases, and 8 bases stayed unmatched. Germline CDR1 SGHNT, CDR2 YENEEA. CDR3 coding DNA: TGTGCCAGCAGCTTCCGGAGACTAGCGAAAACAGATACGCAGTATTTT. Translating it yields CASSFRRLAKTDTQYF.

CDR3 sequence: CASSLPSLVGKSYEQYF. The CDR3, as DNA: TGTGCCAGCAGCTTACCATCCCTGGTCGGCAAGTCCTACGAGCAGTACTTC. The rearrangement uses TRBV11-2 and TRBJ2-7; D is unresolved. Germline V gene sequence: CDR1 SGHAT, CDR2 FQNNGV. V was trimmed by 2 bases and J by 1 base, leaving 18 bases between them. The CDR3 extends over 17 amino acids.

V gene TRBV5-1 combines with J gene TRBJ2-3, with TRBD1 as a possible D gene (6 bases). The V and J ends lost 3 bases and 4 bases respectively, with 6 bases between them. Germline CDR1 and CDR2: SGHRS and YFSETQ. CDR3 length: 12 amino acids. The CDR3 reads CASSSGADTQYF. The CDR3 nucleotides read TGCGCCAGCAGCTCAGGGGCAGATACGCAGTATTTT.

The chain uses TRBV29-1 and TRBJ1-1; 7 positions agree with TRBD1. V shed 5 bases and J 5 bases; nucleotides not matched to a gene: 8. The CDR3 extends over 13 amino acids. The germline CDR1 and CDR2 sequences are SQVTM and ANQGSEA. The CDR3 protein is CSVNRGSRTEAFF. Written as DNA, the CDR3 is TGCAGCGTTAACAGGGGAAGTAGGACTGAAGCTTTCTTT. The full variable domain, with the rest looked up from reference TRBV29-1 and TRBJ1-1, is SAVISQKPSRDICQRGTSLTIQCQVDSQVTMMFWYRQQPGQSLTLIATANQGSEATYESGFVIDKFPISRPNLTFSTLTVSNMSPEDSSIYLCSVNRGSRTEAFFGQGTRLTVV.

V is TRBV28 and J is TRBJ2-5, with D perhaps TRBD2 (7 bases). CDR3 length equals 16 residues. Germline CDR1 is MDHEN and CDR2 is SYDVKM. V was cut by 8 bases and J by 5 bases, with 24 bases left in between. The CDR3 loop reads CASSSLPGGAEETQYF. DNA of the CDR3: TGTGCCAGCTCCTCCCTCCCGGGGGGCGCCGAGGAGACCCAGTACTTC.

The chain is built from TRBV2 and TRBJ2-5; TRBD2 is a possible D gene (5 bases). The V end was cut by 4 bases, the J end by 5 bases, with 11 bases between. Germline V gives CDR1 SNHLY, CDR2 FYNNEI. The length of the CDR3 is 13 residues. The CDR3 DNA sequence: TGTGCCAGCAGTGTTGGCGGGCAGGAGACCCAGTACTTC. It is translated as CASSVGGQETQYF.

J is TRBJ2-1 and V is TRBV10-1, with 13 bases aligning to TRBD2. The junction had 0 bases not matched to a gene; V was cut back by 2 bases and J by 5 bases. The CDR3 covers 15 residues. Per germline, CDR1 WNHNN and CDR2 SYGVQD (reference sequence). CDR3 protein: CASSEGTSGDNEQFF. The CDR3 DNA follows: TGCGCCAGCAGTGAGGGGACTAGCGGGGACAATGAGCAGTTCTTC.

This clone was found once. DNA of the CDR3: TGTGCCAGCTCGAGTCTATTCGGGGACAGGGGATATAACTATGGCTACACCTTC. Translating gives CASSSLFGDRGYNYGYTF. This chain links TRBV18 with TRBJ1-2; TRBD1 matches 10 bases. Germline trimming cut 6 bases from V and 1 base from J; bases unmatched to any gene: 14. Per germline, CDR1 KGHSH and CDR2 LQKENI. The CDR3 loop spans 18 amino acids.

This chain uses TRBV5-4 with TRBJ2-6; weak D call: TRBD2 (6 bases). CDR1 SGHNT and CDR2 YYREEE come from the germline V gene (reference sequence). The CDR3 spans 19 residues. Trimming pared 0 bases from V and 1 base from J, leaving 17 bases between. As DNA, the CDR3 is TGTGCCAGCAGCTTGGGCGGAGGGAGTCTCCTGTCTGGGGCCAACGTCCTGACTTTC. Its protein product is CASSLGGGSLLSGANVLTF.